Listed here are 31 T cell receptor beta chains from one sample, sequenced in a study of blood T cells in healthy people across ages. A sample-barcoded 5' primer and a J-beta primer mix were used in a second PCR of roughly 7 to 11 cycles. In TCRdb, the 5' RACE reads were re-called with MiXCR into one record per CDR3 protein. The sample yields 650,000 to 700,000 distinct CDR3 sequences, about 32% seen once. The sequenced material came from blood. The receptors stem from a woman older than 75 in good health.

This clonotype has ten or more counts. The V call is TRBV2, the J call TRBJ2-5; possibly TRBD1 for D (6 bases). Trimming took off 7 bases at V and 5 bases at J, with 20 bases between the two ends. The CDR3 runs to 15 residues. The germline gives CDR1 SNHLY, CDR2 FYNNEI. The CDR3: CASKERTVPGETQYF. CDR3 bases: TGTGCCAGCAAGGAGAGGACAGTGCCGGGGGAGACCCAGTACTTC.

As regards this clonotype: Compared with germline, one end of the junction differs, possibly owing to a read error. The CDR3 loop reads CAGSASQARGTEAFF. In DNA, the CDR3 is TGTGCCGGCAGTGCTTCCCAGGCGAGGGGCACTGAAGCTTTCTTT. This rearrangement joins TRBV2 to TRBJ1-1, with D possibly being TRBD1 (5 bases). The CDR3 loop spans 15 amino acids. CDR1 and CDR2 (germline): SNHLY, FYNNEI.

The table lists this clonotype with a few counts. The chain uses TRBV28 and TRBJ2-3, with 8 bases aligning to TRBD2. V was pared by 3 bases and J by 9 bases, with 8 bases of the junction left unmatched. This CDR3 has 14 residues. Germline V lookup: CDR1 MDHEN, CDR2 SYDVKM. CDR3 in DNA: TGTGCCAGCAGTTTTCAGGCGGGGGGAGGAACGCAGTATTTT. Encoded protein: CASSFQAGGGTQYF.

This clonotype was counted only a few times. A clone one base away is much larger, so this may be a read error. This sequence joins TRBV5-1 and TRBJ2-7; D is unresolved. This CDR3 has 14 amino acids. V was trimmed by 4 bases and J by 7 bases, leaving 18 bases between them. Germline lookup yields CDR1 SGHRS and CDR2 YFSETQ. CDR3 residues: CASSRTPLDNEQYF. The CDR3 coding sequence is TGCGCCAGCAGCCGCACCCCTTTAGACAATGAGCAGTACTTC.

This clonotype was counted at least ten times. A much larger clone sits a single nucleotide away, making a read error possible. The genes are TRBV5-1 and TRBJ2-5, with 9 bases identical to TRBD2. The germline V gene encodes CDR1 SGHRS and CDR2 YFSETQ. The CDR3 is 12 residues long. J was trimmed by 11 bases and V by 7 bases; bases with no gene match: 9. Here the CDR3 DNA reads TGCGCCAGCGGACGCGGGGGGGGTGAGCAGTACTTC. Its protein product is CASGRGGGEQYF. The complete variable domain, with remaining parts taken from reference TRBV5-1 and TRBJ2-5, reads KAGVTQTPRYLIKTRGQQVTLSCSPISGHRSVSWYQQTPGQGLQFLFEYFSETQRNKGNFPGRFSGRQFSNSRSEMNVSTLELGDSALYLCASGRGGGEQYFGPGTRLLVL.

This clonotype showed up many times. This chain links TRBV6-5 with TRBJ2-3, with D unresolved. Germline V gene lookup returns CDR1 MNHEY and CDR2 SVGAGI. V shed 10 bases and J shed 3 bases, with 17 bases lying between them. The CDR3 spans 14 residues. CDR3 DNA: TGTGCCACTGTCGGGCGGCGCAGGACAGATACGCAGTATTTT. This sequence encodes CATVGRRRTDTQYF.

This chain uses TRBV19 with TRBJ1-2; 8 bases fit TRBD1. J lost 0 bases, V lost 3 bases, and 9 bases had no gene match. Germline assignment: CDR1 LNHDA and CDR2 SQIVND (reference sequence). CDR3 length: 17 amino acids. CDR3 residues: CASSMSGTGGSNYGYTF. Here the CDR3 DNA reads TGTGCCAGTAGTATGTCCGGAACAGGGGGTTCTAACTATGGCTACACCTTC. Full variable domain (remainder filled in from reference TRBV19 and TRBJ1-2): DGGITQSPKYLFRKEGQNVTLSCEQNLNHDAMYWYRQDPGQGLRLIYYSQIVNDFQKGDIAEGYSVSREKKESFPLTVTSAQKNPTAFYLCASSMSGTGGSNYGYTFGSGTRLTVV.

This clonotype was seen ten or more times. The rearrangement joins TRBV9 to TRBJ2-3, with 10 bases lining up with TRBD1. The CDR3 contains 16 residues. V shed 0 bases, J shed 4 bases, and the junction held 5 bases outside the gene matches. Per the germline V gene, CDR1 is SGDLS and CDR2 is YYNGEE. The CDR3 loop reads CASSVGDRGRPDTQYF. The DNA for the CDR3 is TGTGCCAGCAGCGTAGGCGACAGGGGGCGACCAGATACGCAGTATTTT.

There are many counts of this clonotype. The rearrangement uses TRBV6-1 and TRBJ2-5, with D unresolved. The germline CDR1 and CDR2 sequences are MNHNS and SASEGT. The CDR3 spans 14 residues. V gave up 5 bases and J gave up 4 bases, with 14 bases separating them. Here the CDR3 DNA reads TGTGCCAGCAGTTGGCGGCTCCCGGGAGAGACCCAGTACTTC. Translated: CASSWRLPGETQYF.

This clonotype was observed at least ten times. The V and J genes are TRBV20-1 and TRBJ2-7, with D tentatively TRBD2 (7 bases). Germline lookup yields CDR1 DFQATT and CDR2 SNEGSKA (reference sequence). CDR3 length: 15 amino acids. Trimming removed 0 bases at V and 6 bases at J, with 18 bases between. The CDR3 sequence is CSAREFGGGATEQYF. For the CDR3, the DNA is TGCAGTGCTAGAGAGTTCGGTGGGGGGGCGACCGAGCAGTACTTC.

This clonotype was counted at least ten times. This could be a read error, since a much larger clone is one nucleotide away. The chain couples TRBV6-1 to TRBJ1-2; D gene ambiguous. This CDR3 has 14 amino acids. V lost 6 bases to trimming and J lost 2 bases, with 13 bases between them. The germline CDR1 and CDR2 sequences are MNHNS and SASEGT. The CDR3 DNA reads as TGTGCCAGCAGGGCGGATCCAAGGAACTATGGCTACACCTTC. This translates into CASRADPRNYGYTF.

This clonotype was seen a few times. The chain combines TRBV29-1 with TRBJ1-1; the D is unclear. CDR1 and CDR2 (germline): SQVTM, ANQGSEA. V was clipped by 0 bases and J by 7 bases, with 6 bases between them. CDR3 size: 11 residues. The CDR3 nucleotides are TGCAGCGTTGAAGATCGAGGTGAAGCTTTCTTT. It encodes CSVEDRGEAFF.

This clonotype was detected only a few times. The junction departs from the called germline gene at one end, perhaps through a read error. This sequence joins TRBV7-2 and TRBJ1-3; the D is unclear. The CDR3 contains 13 residues. CDR1 is SGHTA and CDR2 is FQGNSA in the germline V gene. The CDR3, as DNA: TGTGCCAGCAGCTTACGCTCTGGAAACACCACATATTTT. It specifies CASSLRSGNTTYF.

This clonotype occurred many times. The rearrangement joins TRBV4-3 to TRBJ2-1; the match to TRBD2 covers 10 bases. Trimming cost V 3 bases and J 3 bases; bases outside gene matches: 5. CDR1 LGHNA and CDR2 YSLEER come from the germline V gene. The CDR3 is 16 amino acids. This CDR3 reads CASSQERGGFYNEQFF. The CDR3 nucleotides are TGCGCCAGCAGCCAGGAGCGGGGGGGCTTCTACAATGAGCAGTTCTTC.

This clonotype has ten or more counts. The chain links TRBV5-4 to TRBJ2-1; maybe TRBD1 (6 bases). Germline-derived CDR1 and CDR2 are SGHNT and YYREEE (reference sequence). The CDR3 consists of 13 residues. Trimming took 2 bases from V and 7 from J, leaving 10 bases between them. Here the CDR3 reads CASSLQGGNEQFF. The CDR3 region has the DNA TGTGCCAGCAGCTTACAGGGTGGGAATGAGCAGTTCTTC.

The sample holds many counts of this clonotype. V is TRBV9 and J is TRBJ1-2; unclear D gene. Germline values: CDR1 SGDLS, CDR2 YYNGEE. The CDR3 has 16 residues. The V and J ends lost 4 bases and 0 bases respectively, with 16 bases between them. In DNA form, the CDR3 reads TGTGCCAGCAGCAGGTCACTGGGGTCGACTAACTATGGCTACACCTTC. Protein: CASSRSLGSTNYGYTF.

On this clonotype: A junction end diverges from the germline sequence, so it may reflect a read error. This chain connects TRBV20-1 to TRBJ2-1, with a weak D call TRBD2 (7 bases). The CDR3 totals 15 residues. Germline CDR1 DFQATT, CDR2 SNEGSKA (reference sequence). CDR3 in DNA: TGCAATGCTAGAGATGGGGGGGCGGCTTACAATGAGCAGTTCTTC. Amino acids: CNARDGGAAYNEQFF.

Worth noting for this clonotype: A read error may explain this, as a much larger clone is one base away. The J gene is TRBJ2-4, the V gene TRBV5-1, with D uncertain. The J call is uncertain, as TRBJ2-7 better fits the DNA end. The CDR3 is made up of 14 amino acids. Germline V lookup: CDR1 SGHRS, CDR2 YFSETQ. CDR3 amino acids: CASSSVIAPYEQYF. The CDR3 DNA follows: TGCGCCAGCAGCTCGGTCATAGCTCCCTACGAGCAGTACTTC.

Many counts were recorded for this clonotype. The chain employs TRBV7-8 and TRBJ1-1, with 11 positions matching TRBD1. The germline gives CDR1 SGHVS, CDR2 FQNEAQ. There are 16 residues in the CDR3. V lost 6 bases to trimming and J lost 1 base; unmatched junction nucleotides: 7. The CDR3 coding sequence is TGTGCCAGCAGATCTTGGACAGGGGGCCAGAACACTGAAGCTTTCTTT. Translation gives CASRSWTGGQNTEAFF.

This chain links TRBV20-1 with TRBJ2-1, with 7 positions matching TRBD2. After removal of 0 bases from V and 8 bases from J, the junction contained 1 base not matched to a gene. Germline assignment: CDR1 DFQATT and CDR2 SNEGSKA (reference sequence). The CDR3 sequence is 12 residues long. The CDR3 DNA reads as TGCAGTGCTAGAGAGCGGGAGTATGAGCAGTTCTTC. It encodes CSAREREYEQFF.

The CDR3 loop reads CASSYSKGARDTEAFF. The CDR3 DNA reads as TGTGCCAGCAGTTACTCGAAGGGGGCGCGGGACACTGAAGCTTTCTTT. The V call is TRBV6-6, the J call TRBJ1-1; the match to TRBD1 covers 7 bases. Trimming cost V 0 bases and J 3 bases; bases outside gene matches: 7. Per germline, CDR1 MNHNY and CDR2 SVGAGI (reference sequence). This CDR3 spans 16 amino acids.

The chain carries TRBV5-1 and TRBJ2-7; weak D call: TRBD1 (6 bases). Looked up from germline, CDR1 is SGHRS and CDR2 is YFSETQ. The CDR3 extends over 14 amino acids. Trimming removed 0 bases at V and 7 bases at J, with 14 bases between. CDR3 region: CASSLGGQGGEQYV. CDR3 bases: TGCGCCAGCAGCTTGGGGGGGCAGGGCGGAGAGCAGTACGTC.

This clonotype showed up many times. CDR3 loop: CASSYFQGSYNEQFF. DNA for the CDR3: TGTGCCAGCAGTTACTTTCAGGGCTCCTACAATGAGCAGTTCTTC. V is TRBV6-6 and J is TRBJ2-1, with D perhaps TRBD1 (5 bases). CDR1 MNHNY and CDR2 SVGAGI come from the germline V gene (reference sequence). V lost 1 base, J lost 0 bases, and 7 bases lay in between. There are 15 residues in the CDR3.

This clonotype showed up just a few times. The chain is built from TRBV6-6 and TRBJ1-5; no firm D call. V was trimmed by 3 bases and J by 0 bases, leaving 12 bases between them. CDR1 MNHNY and CDR2 SVGAGI come from the germline V gene (reference sequence). The CDR3 totals 16 residues. The CDR3 DNA reads as TGTGCCAGCAGTTATTCGGCCCGATATAGCAATCAGCCCCAGCATTTT. This sequence encodes CASSYSARYSNQPQHF.

This clonotype was counted many times. The genes are TRBV24-1 and TRBJ2-3; TRBD1 matches at 7 bases. Germline CDR1 reads KGHDR; CDR2 reads SFDVKD. The trim removed 4 bases at V and 0 bases at J, leaving 3 bases unmatched. The length of the CDR3 is 15 residues. The CDR3 reads CATSEGGFSTDTQYF. DNA of the CDR3: TGTGCCACCAGTGAAGGGGGCTTCAGCACAGATACGCAGTATTTT.

V usage is TRBV7-9 and J usage is TRBJ2-7; no clear D gene. V was shortened by 6 bases and J by 0 bases, with 21 bases between the two germline ends. The CDR3 consists of 17 residues. Looked up from germline, CDR1 is SEHNR and CDR2 is FQNEAQ (reference sequence). The CDR3 is CASSSPDPGPYSYEQYF. The CDR3 coding sequence is TGTGCCAGCAGTTCTCCCGATCCAGGACCCTACTCCTACGAGCAGTACTTC.

This clonotype has a count of ten or more. V is TRBV29-1 and J is TRBJ2-7, with 7 bases identical to TRBD2. Per germline, CDR1 SQVTM and CDR2 ANQGSEA. The CDR3 loop spans 14 amino acids. Germline trimming cut 2 bases from V and 2 bases from J; bases unmatched to any gene: 6. DNA of the CDR3: TGCAGCGTTGAATCGAGCGGGGCACCCTACGAGCAGTACTTC. Protein: CSVESSGAPYEQYF.

This clonotype was seen ten or more times. This chain uses TRBV7-2 with TRBJ2-1; D may be TRBD1 (7 bases). V dropped 3 bases and J dropped 4 bases, with 10 bases sitting between them. CDR1 is SGHTA and CDR2 is FQGNSA in the germline V gene. The CDR3 consists of 14 residues. CDR3 sequence: CASSLRGQYNEQFF. The DNA for the CDR3 is TGTGCCAGCAGCTTGCGGGGACAGTACAATGAGCAGTTCTTC.

This clonotype was counted ten times or more. Here the CDR3 reads CSARDSSFRETQYF. CDR3 bases: TGCAGTGCTAGAGACTCCTCTTTCCGAGAGACCCAGTACTTC. The chain combines TRBV20-1 with TRBJ2-5; D is unclear. The germline gives CDR1 DFQATT, CDR2 SNEGSKA (reference sequence). There are 14 residues in the CDR3. V was trimmed by 0 bases and J by 4 bases, leaving 12 bases between them.

This clonotype was counted ten times or more. V and J are TRBV20-1 and TRBJ2-5; D perhaps matches TRBD2 (6 bases). Germline loops: CDR1 DFQATT, CDR2 SNEGSKA (reference sequence). Trimming removed 3 bases from V and 5 bases from J, with 10 bases in between. CDR3 length: 12 amino acids. The CDR3 loop is CSASAGKETQYF. The CDR3 region has the DNA TGCAGTGCTAGTGCGGGGAAGGAGACCCAGTACTTC.

The chain carries TRBV4-3 and TRBJ1-5; possibly TRBD1 for D (6 bases). Deletions cut 4 bases from V and 1 base from J, with 20 bases between. The CDR3 is 18 residues long. From germline, CDR1 is LGHNA and CDR2 YSLEER. This CDR3 reads CASSPTRAGAGSNQPQHF. The CDR3 DNA reads TGCGCCAGCAGCCCCACCCGAGCGGGGGCAGGAAGCAATCAGCCCCAGCATTTT.